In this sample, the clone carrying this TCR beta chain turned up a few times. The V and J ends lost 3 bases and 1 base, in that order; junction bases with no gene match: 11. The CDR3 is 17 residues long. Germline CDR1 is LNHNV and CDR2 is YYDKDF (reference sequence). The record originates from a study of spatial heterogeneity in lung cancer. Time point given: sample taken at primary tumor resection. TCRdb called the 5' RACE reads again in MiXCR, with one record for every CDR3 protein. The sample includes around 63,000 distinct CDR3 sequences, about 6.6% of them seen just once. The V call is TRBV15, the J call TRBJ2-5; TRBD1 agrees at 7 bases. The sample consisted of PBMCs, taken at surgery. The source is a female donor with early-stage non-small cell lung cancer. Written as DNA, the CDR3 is TGTGCCACCAGCAGCTACTCGGGACAGAAAATCCAAGAGACCCAGTACTTC. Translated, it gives CATSSYSGQKIQETQYF.